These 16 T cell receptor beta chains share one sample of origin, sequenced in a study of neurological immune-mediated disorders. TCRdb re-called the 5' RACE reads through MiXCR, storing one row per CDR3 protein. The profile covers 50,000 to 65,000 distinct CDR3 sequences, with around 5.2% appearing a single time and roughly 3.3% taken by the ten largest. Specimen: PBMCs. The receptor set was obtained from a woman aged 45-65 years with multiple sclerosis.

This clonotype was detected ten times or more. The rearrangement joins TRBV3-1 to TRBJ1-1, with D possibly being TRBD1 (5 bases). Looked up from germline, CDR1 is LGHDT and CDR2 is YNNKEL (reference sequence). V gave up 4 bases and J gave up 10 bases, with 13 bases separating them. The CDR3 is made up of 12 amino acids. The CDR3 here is CASSRSRDGAFF. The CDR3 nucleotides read TGTGCCAGCAGCCGGAGCAGGGATGGAGCTTTCTTT.

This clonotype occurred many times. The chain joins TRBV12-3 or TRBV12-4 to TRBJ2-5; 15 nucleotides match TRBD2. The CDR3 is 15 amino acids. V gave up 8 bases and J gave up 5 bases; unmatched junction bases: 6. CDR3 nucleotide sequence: TGTGCCAGCCGAGGACTAGCGGGGGGGCCTGAGACCCAGTACTTC. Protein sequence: CASRGLAGGPETQYF.

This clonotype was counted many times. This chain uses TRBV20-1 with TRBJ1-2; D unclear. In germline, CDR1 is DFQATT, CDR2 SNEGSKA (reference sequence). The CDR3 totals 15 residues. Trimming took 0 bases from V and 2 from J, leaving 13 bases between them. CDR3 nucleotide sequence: TGCAGTGCTAGAGATGTCAGCACTCGGAACTATGGCTACACCTTC. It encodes CSARDVSTRNYGYTF.

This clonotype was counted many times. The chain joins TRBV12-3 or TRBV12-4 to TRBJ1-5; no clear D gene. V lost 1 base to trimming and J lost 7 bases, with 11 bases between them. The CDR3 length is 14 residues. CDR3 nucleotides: TGTGCCAGCAGTTTAGTGCTGAATACGCAGCCCCAGCATTTT. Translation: CASSLVLNTQPQHF.

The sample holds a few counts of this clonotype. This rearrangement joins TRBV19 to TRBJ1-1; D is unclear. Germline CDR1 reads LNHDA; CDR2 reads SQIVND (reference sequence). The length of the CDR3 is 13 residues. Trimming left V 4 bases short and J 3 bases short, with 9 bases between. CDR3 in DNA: TGTGCCAGTAGTACTGCAAGGGACACTGAAGCTTTCTTT. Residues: CASSTARDTEAFF.

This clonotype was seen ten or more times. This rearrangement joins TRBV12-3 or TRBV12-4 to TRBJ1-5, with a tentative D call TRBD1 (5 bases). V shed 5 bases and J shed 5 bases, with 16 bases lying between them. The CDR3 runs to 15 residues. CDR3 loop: CASSPPIDRDQPQHF. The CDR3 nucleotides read TGTGCCAGCAGTCCCCCGATAGACAGAGATCAGCCCCAGCATTTT.

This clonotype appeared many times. This CDR3 reads CASSFGQGNEKLFF. The DNA for the CDR3 is TGCGCCAGCAGCTTCGGACAGGGGAACGAAAAACTGTTTTTT. This rearrangement joins TRBV5-1 to TRBJ1-4, with 9 positions matching TRBD1. With 2 bases clipped from V and 8 bases from J, the junction kept 4 bases outside the gene matches. The CDR3 has 14 residues. In germline, CDR1 is SGHRS, CDR2 YFSETQ. Full variable domain (rest looked up from reference TRBV5-1 and TRBJ1-4): KAGVTQTPRYLIKTRGQQVTLSCSPISGHRSVSWYQQTPGQGLQFLFEYFSETQRNKGNFPGRFSGRQFSNSRSEMNVSTLELGDSALYLCASSFGQGNEKLFFGSGTQLSVL.

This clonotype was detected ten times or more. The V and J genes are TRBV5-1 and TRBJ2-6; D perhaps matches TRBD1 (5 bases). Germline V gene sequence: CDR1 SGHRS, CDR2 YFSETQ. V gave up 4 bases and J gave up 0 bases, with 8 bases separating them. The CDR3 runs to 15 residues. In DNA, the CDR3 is TGCGCCAGCAGCCCGGACACCTCTGGGGCCAACGTCCTGACTTTC. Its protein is CASSPDTSGANVLTF. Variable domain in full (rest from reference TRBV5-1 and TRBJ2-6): KAGVTQTPRYLIKTRGQQVTLSCSPISGHRSVSWYQQTPGQGLQFLFEYFSETQRNKGNFPGRFSGRQFSNSRSEMNVSTLELGDSALYLCASSPDTSGANVLTFGAGSRLTVL.

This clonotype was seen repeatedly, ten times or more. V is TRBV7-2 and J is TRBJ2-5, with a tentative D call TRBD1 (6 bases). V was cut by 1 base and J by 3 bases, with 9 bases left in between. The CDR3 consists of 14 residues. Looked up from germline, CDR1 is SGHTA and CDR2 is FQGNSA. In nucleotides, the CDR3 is TGTGCCAGCAGCTTAGGGCCAGGGGAAGAGACCCAGTACTTC. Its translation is CASSLGPGEETQYF.

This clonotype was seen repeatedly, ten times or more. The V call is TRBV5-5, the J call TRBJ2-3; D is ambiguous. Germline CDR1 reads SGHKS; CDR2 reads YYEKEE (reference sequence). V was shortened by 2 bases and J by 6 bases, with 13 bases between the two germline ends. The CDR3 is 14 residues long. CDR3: CASSLWTITDTQYF. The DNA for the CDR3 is TGTGCCAGCAGCTTATGGACCATCACTGATACGCAGTATTTT.

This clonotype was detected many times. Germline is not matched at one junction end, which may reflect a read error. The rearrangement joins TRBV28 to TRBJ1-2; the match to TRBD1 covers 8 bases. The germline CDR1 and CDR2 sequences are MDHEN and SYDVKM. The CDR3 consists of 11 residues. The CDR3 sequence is CASRRGTGDDF. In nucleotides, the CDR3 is TGTGCCAGCAGACGAGGGACAGGCGATGACTTC.

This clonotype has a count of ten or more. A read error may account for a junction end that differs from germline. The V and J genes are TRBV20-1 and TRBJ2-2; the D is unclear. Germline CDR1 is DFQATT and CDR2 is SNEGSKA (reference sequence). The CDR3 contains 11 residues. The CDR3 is CSARDTGELFF. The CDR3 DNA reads TGCAGTGCGAGAGACACCGGGGAGCTGTTTTTT.

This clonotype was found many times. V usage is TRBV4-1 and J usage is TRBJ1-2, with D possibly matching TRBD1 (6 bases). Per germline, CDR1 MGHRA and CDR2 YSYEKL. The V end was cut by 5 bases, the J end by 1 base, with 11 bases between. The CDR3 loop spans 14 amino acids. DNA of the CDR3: TGCGCCAGCAGCAACCGGGACATTAACTATGGCTACACCTTC. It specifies CASSNRDINYGYTF.

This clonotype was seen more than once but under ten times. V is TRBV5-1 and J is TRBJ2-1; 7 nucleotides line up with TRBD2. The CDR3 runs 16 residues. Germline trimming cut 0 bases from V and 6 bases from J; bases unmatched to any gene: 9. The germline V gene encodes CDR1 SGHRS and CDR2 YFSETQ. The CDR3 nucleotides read TGCGCCAGCAGCTTGGATGGCCGGACTAGTGGCAATGAGCAGTTCTTC. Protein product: CASSLDGRTSGNEQFF. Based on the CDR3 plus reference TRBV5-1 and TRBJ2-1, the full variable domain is KAGVTQTPRYLIKTRGQQVTLSCSPISGHRSVSWYQQTPGQGLQFLFEYFSETQRNKGNFPGRFSGRQFSNSRSEMNVSTLELGDSALYLCASSLDGRTSGNEQFFGPGTRLTVL.

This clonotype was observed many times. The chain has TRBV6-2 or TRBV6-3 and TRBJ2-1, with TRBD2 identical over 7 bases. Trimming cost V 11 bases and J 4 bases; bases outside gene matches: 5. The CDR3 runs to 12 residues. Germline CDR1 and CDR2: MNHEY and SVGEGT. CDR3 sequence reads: CALGAGYNEQFF. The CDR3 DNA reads TGTGCCCTTGGAGCGGGGTACAATGAGCAGTTCTTC.

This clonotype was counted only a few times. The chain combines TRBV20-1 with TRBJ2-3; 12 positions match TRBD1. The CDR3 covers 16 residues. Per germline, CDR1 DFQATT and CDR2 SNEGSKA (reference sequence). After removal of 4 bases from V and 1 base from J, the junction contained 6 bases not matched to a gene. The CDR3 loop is CSATRDRGPGTDTQYF. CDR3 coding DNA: TGCAGTGCTACTAGGGACAGGGGGCCGGGCACAGATACGCAGTATTTT.